The entry that follows covers one TCR beta chain sequence. This sample was taken from a study of T cells after yellow fever vaccination. TCRdb itself ran the 5' RACE reads through MiXCR, one entry per CDR3 protein. Here the sample spans just over 300,000 distinct CDR3 sequences, roughly 4% being singletons. The CDR3 length is 15 residues. Germline CDR1 DFQATT, CDR2 SNEGSKA (reference sequence). V was clipped by 5 bases and J by 0 bases, with 15 bases between them. The input for sequencing was PBMCs, taken on the day of the yellow fever booster vaccination. The V gene is TRBV20-1, the J gene TRBJ2-3; D might be TRBD1 or TRBD2, each matching 6 bases. The sequence derives from a young man who received the YFV17D yellow fever vaccine. CDR3 sequence reads: CSAGGRVVSTDTQYF. For the CDR3, the DNA is TGCAGTGCTGGGGGGCGGGTCGTCAGCACAGATACGCAGTATTTT.